The rows below give T cell receptor beta chains drawn from one sample of a study of T cells after yellow fever vaccination. TCRdb re-derived calls from the 5' RACE reads in MiXCR, one entry per CDR3 protein. The table includes 140,000 to 150,000 distinct CDR3 sequences, approximately 6.6% detected once. Sequencing was performed on CD4+ T cells sorted from PBMCs, taken 10 days after the yellow fever booster vaccination. These receptors were taken from a man aged 30-40 years who received the YFV17D yellow fever vaccine. CDR3s include the opening cysteine and the closing phenylalanine or tryptophan. The order of the fields is CDR3 length, clone size, J gene, V gene, D gene, CDR3 protein, CDR3 DNA. D genes are given only for firm matches. The size entry is marked missing in some rows and otherwise reads once, few, many or a size class.

cdr3_length: 16; clone_size: .; j_call: TRBJ1-2; v_call: TRBV28; d_call: .; cdr3_aa: CASSLHGQSIYEGYTF; cdr3_nt: TGTGCCAGCAGTCTACACGGACAGTCTATCTATGAGGGCTACACCTTC
cdr3_length: 13; clone_size: many; j_call: TRBJ1-3; v_call: TRBV30; d_call: .; cdr3_aa: CAWSPGPGNTIYF; cdr3_nt: TGTGCCTGGAGTCCCGGACCTGGAAACACCATATATTTT
cdr3_length: 15; clone_size: few; j_call: TRBJ1-3; v_call: TRBV7-2; d_call: .; cdr3_aa: CASSATGYSGNTIYF; cdr3_nt: TGTGCCAGCAGCGCCACAGGTTACTCTGGAAACACCATATATTTT
cdr3_length: 18; clone_size: many; j_call: TRBJ2-1; v_call: TRBV18; d_call: .; cdr3_aa: CASSRPGPQAAHYNEQFF; cdr3_nt: TGTGCCAGCTCACGACCGGGCCCCCAGGCCGCACATTACAATGAGCAGTTCTTC
cdr3_length: 17; clone_size: many; j_call: TRBJ2-1; v_call: TRBV12-3/TRBV12-4; d_call: .; cdr3_aa: CASVAQSGTFSYNEQFF; cdr3_nt: TGTGCCAGCGTTGCCCAATCCGGGACTTTTAGTTACAATGAGCAGTTCTTC
cdr3_length: 17; clone_size: .; j_call: TRBJ1-1; v_call: TRBV6-5; d_call: .; cdr3_aa: CASSSGAGTLWSTEAFF; cdr3_nt: TGTGCCAGCAGTTCCGGGGCGGGAACTCTGTGGAGCACTGAAGCTTTCTTT
cdr3_length: 16; clone_size: many; j_call: TRBJ2-2; v_call: TRBV3-1; d_call: TRBD1; cdr3_aa: CASSRDRAPAPGELFF; cdr3_nt: TGTGCCAGCAGCCGGGACAGAGCCCCCGCCCCCGGGGAGCTGTTTTTT
cdr3_length: 22; clone_size: many; j_call: TRBJ2-1; v_call: TRBV12-5; d_call: TRBD2; cdr3_aa: CASGLFPRGLRLAGSSYNEQFF; cdr3_nt: TGTGCTAGTGGTTTGTTTCCCAGGGGGCTCCGACTAGCGGGTAGCTCCTACAATGAGCAGTTCTTC
cdr3_length: 15; clone_size: few; j_call: TRBJ2-2; v_call: TRBV18; d_call: .; cdr3_aa: CASSPKGSNTGELFF; cdr3_nt: TGTGCCAGCTCACCAAAGGGATCGAACACCGGGGAGCTGTTTTTT
cdr3_length: 13; clone_size: many; j_call: TRBJ2-1; v_call: TRBV7-8; d_call: .; cdr3_aa: CASSLNRGNEQFF; cdr3_nt: TGTGCCAGCAGCCTTAACCGCGGCAATGAGCAGTTCTTC
cdr3_length: 15; clone_size: many; j_call: TRBJ2-5; v_call: TRBV25-1; d_call: .; cdr3_aa: CASSDPRGGGETQYF; cdr3_nt: TGTGCCAGCAGTGATCCCAGAGGAGGCGGAGAGACCCAGTACTTC
cdr3_length: 14; clone_size: few; j_call: TRBJ1-2; v_call: TRBV20-1; d_call: TRBD1; cdr3_aa: CSARAGGQAGGYTF; cdr3_nt: TGCAGTGCCCGGGCGGGGGGACAGGCAGGTGGCTACACCTTC
cdr3_length: 15; clone_size: many; j_call: TRBJ2-2; v_call: TRBV20-1; d_call: TRBD2; cdr3_aa: CSAATSGGDTGELFF; cdr3_nt: TGCAGTGCGGCGACTAGCGGGGGCGACACCGGGGAGCTGTTTTTT
cdr3_length: 12; clone_size: few; j_call: TRBJ2-5; v_call: TRBV20-1; d_call: .; cdr3_aa: CSTGSGEETQYF; cdr3_nt: TGCAGTACTGGAAGCGGAGAAGAGACCCAGTACTTC
cdr3_length: 14; clone_size: many; j_call: TRBJ2-7; v_call: TRBV20-1; d_call: TRBD1; cdr3_aa: CSANRDSLFYEQYF; cdr3_nt: TGCAGTGCTAACCGGGACAGCCTGTTCTACGAGCAGTACTTC
cdr3_length: 10; clone_size: many; j_call: TRBJ2-1; v_call: TRBV30; d_call: .; cdr3_aa: CAWALGKQFF; cdr3_nt: TGTGCCTGGGCACTAGGCAAACAGTTCTTC
cdr3_length: 13; clone_size: .; j_call: TRBJ2-5; v_call: TRBV20-1; d_call: .; cdr3_aa: CSAQISRQETQYF; cdr3_nt: TGCAGTGCCCAAATCTCGCGGCAAGAGACCCAGTACTTC
cdr3_length: 14; clone_size: many; j_call: TRBJ2-7; v_call: TRBV20-1; d_call: TRBD2; cdr3_aa: CSALSEGGTYEQYF; cdr3_nt: TGCAGTGCACTCTCGGAGGGAGGGACCTACGAGCAGTACTTC
cdr3_length: 14; clone_size: many; j_call: TRBJ2-2; v_call: TRBV12-3/TRBV12-4; d_call: .; cdr3_aa: CASSPSFNTGELFF; cdr3_nt: TGTGCCAGCAGTCCTTCTTTTAACACCGGGGAGCTGTTTTTT
cdr3_length: 15; clone_size: many; j_call: TRBJ2-2; v_call: TRBV20-1; d_call: .; cdr3_aa: CSAKKAYPNTGELFF; cdr3_nt: TGCAGTGCTAAGAAGGCGTATCCTAACACCGGGGAGCTGTTTTTT